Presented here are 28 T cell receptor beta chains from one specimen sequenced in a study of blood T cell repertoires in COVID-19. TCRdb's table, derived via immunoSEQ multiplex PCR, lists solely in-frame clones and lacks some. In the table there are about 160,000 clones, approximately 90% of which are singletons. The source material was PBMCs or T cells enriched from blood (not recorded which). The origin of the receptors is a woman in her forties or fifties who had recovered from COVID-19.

CDR3 residues: CASSVSPALGGYTF. Here the CDR3 DNA reads TGTGCCAGCAGCGTCTCTCCGGCACTCGGGGGCTACACCTTC. This rearrangement joins TRBV9 to TRBJ1-2; D is unclear. The CDR3 length is 14 residues. The V end was cut by 2 bases, the J end by 8 bases, with 16 bases between. The V gene's germline CDR1 is SGDLS and CDR2 YYNGEE.

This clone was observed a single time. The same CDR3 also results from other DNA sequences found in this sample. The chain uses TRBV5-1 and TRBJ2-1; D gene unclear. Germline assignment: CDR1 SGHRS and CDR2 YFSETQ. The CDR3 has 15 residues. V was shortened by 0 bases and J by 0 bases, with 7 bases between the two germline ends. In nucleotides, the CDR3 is TGCGCCAGCAGCTTGGACAGTAGCTCCTACAATGAGCAGTTCTTC. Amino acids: CASSLDSSSYNEQFF.

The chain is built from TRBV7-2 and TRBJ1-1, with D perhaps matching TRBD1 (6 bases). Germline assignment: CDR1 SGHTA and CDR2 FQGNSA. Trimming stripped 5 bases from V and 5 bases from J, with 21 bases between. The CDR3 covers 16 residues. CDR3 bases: TGTGCCAGCAGCACATCGGGACCCCAAAGGGGGACTGAAGCTTTCTTT. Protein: CASSTSGPQRGTEAFF. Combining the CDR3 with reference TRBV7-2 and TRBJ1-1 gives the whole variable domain GAGVSQSPSNKVTEKGKDVELRCDPISGHTALYWYRQSLGQGLEFLIYFQGNSAPDKSGLPSDRFSAERTGGSVSTLTIQRTQQEDSAVYLCASSTSGPQRGTEAFFGQGTRLTVV.

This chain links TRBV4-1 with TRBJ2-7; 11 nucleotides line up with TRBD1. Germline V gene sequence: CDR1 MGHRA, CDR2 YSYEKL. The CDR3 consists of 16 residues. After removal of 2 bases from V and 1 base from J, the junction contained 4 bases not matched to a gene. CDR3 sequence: CASSQTGTGGSYEQYF. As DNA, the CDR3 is TGCGCCAGCAGCCAAACCGGGACAGGGGGTTCCTACGAGCAGTACTTC.

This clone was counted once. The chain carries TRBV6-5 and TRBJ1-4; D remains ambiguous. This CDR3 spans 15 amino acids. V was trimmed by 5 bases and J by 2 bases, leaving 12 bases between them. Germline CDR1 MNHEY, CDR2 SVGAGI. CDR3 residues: CASSPKQLTNEKLFF. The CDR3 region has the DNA TGTGCCAGCAGTCCGAAACAGTTGACTAATGAAAAACTGTTTTTT.

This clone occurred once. DNA of the CDR3: TGTGCCAGCAGCCAAGGGTTGCTAGCGGGGGGGCCAGAGACCCAGTACTTC. This gives the protein CASSQGLLAGGPETQYF. The rearrangement uses TRBV3-1 (or the pseudogene TRBV3-2) and TRBJ2-5, with TRBD2 matching 12 bases. The CDR3 contains 17 residues. With 1 base clipped from V and 4 bases from J, the junction kept 7 bases outside the gene matches. Germline assignment: CDR1 LGHDT and CDR2 YNNKEL (reference sequence).

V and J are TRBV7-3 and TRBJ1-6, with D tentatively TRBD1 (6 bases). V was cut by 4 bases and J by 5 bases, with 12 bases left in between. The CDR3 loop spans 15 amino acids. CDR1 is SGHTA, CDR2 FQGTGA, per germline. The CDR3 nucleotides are TGTGCCAGCAGCTCTCAGGGGCCGGATAATTCACCCCTCCACTTT. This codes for CASSSQGPDNSPLHF.

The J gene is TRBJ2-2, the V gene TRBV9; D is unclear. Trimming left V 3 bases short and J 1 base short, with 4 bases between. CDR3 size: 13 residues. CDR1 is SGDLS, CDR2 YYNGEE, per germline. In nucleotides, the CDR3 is TGTGCCAGCAGCGACGGGAACACCGGGGAGCTGTTTTTT. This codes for CASSDGNTGELFF.

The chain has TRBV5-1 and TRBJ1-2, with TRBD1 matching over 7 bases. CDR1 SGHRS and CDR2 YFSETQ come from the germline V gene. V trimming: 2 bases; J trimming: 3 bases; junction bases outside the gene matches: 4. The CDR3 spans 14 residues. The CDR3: CASSFEGAYYGYTF. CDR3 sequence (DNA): TGCGCCAGCAGCTTCGAGGGGGCTTACTATGGCTACACCTTC.

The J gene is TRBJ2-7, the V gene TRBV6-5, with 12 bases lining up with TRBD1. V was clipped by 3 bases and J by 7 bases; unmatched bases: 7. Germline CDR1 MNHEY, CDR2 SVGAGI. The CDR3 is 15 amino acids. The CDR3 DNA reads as TGTGCCAGCAGTTATCGGGACAGGGGGCCTAGAGAGCAGTACTTC. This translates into CASSYRDRGPREQYF.

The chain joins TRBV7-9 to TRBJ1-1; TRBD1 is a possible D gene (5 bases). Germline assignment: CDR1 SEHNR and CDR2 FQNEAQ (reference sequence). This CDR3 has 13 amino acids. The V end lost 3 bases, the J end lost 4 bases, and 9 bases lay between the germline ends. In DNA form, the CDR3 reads TGTGCCAGCAGCTTTGGGGGGGGCACTGAAGCTTTCTTT. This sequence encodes CASSFGGGTEAFF.

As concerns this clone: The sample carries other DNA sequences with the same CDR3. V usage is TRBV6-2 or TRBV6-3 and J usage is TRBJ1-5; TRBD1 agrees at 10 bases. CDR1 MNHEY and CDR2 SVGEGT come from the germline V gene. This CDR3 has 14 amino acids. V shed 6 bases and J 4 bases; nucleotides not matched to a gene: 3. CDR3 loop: CASSGQGGNQPQHF. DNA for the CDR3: TGTGCCAGCAGCGGACAGGGGGGTAATCAGCCCCAGCATTTT.

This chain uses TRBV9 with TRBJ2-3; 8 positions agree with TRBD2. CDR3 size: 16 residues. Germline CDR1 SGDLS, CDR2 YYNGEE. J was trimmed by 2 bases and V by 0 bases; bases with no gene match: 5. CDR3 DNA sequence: TGTGCCAGCAGCGTAGATGCGGGGGGCCCCACAGATACGCAGTATTTT. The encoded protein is CASSVDAGGPTDTQYF. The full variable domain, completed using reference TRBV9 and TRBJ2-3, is DSGVTQTPKHLITATGQRVTLRCSPRSGDLSVYWYQQSLDQGLQFLIQYYNGEERAKGNILERFSAQQFPDLHSELNLSSLELGDSALYFCASSVDAGGPTDTQYFGPGTRLTVL.

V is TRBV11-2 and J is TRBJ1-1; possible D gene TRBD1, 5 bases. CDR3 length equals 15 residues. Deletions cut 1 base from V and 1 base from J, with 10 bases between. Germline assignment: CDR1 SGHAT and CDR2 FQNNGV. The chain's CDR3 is CASSLVLGANTEAFF. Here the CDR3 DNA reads TGTGCCAGCAGCTTAGTTCTAGGGGCGAACACTGAAGCTTTCTTT.

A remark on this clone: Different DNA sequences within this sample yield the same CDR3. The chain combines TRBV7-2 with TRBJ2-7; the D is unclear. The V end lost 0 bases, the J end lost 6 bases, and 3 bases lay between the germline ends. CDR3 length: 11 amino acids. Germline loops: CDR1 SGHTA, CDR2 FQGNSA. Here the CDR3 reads CASSLAREQYF. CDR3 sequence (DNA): TGTGCCAGCAGCTTAGCGCGCGAGCAGTACTTC.

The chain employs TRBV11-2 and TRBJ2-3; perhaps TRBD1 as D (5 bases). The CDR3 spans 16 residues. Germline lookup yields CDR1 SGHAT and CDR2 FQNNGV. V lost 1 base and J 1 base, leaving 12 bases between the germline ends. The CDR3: CASSLVLGLGTDTQYF. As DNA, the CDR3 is TGTGCCAGCAGCTTAGTTCTGGGGCTGGGCACAGATACGCAGTATTTT.

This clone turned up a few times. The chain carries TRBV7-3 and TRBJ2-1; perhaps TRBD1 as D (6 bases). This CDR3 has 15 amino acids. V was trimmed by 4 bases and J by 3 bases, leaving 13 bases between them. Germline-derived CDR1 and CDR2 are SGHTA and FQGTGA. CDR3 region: CASSSTGMIYNEQFF. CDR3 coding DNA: TGTGCCAGCAGCTCCACAGGGATGATCTACAATGAGCAGTTCTTC.

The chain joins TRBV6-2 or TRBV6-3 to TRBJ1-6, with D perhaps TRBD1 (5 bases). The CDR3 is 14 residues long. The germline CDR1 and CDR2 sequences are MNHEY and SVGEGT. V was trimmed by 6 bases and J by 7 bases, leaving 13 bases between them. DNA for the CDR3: TGTGCCAGCAGCTTAAACAGGATCAATTCACCCCTCCACTTT. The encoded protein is CASSLNRINSPLHF.

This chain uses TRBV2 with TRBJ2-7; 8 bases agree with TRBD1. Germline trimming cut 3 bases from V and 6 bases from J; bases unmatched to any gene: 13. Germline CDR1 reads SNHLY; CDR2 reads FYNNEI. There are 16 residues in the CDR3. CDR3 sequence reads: CASSDRTGSGTGEQYF. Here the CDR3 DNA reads TGTGCCAGCAGTGATAGAACGGGGTCAGGGACAGGCGAGCAGTACTTC.

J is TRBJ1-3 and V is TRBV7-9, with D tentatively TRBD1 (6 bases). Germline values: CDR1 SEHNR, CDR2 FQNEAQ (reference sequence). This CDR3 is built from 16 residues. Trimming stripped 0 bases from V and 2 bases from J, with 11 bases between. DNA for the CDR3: TGTGCCAGCAGCTTAGCCCAGGGGACGGCTGGAAACACCATATATTTT. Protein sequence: CASSLAQGTAGNTIYF.

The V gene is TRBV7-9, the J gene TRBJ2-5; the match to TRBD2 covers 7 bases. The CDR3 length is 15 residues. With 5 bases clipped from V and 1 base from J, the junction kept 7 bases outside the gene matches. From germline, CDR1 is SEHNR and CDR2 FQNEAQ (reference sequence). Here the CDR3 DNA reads TGTGCCAGCAGCCTCACACAGCGGGGCCAAGAGACCCAGTACTTC. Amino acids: CASSLTQRGQETQYF.

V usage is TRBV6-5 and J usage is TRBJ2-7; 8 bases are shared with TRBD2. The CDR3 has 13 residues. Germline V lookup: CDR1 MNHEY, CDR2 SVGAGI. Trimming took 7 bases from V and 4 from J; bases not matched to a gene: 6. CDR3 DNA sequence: TGTGCCAGCAAGTTTACTAGCGGATACGAGCAGTACTTC. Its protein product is CASKFTSGYEQYF.

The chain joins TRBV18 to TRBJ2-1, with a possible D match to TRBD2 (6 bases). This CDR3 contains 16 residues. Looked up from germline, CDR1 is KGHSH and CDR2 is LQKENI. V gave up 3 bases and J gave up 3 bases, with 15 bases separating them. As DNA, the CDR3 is TGTGCCAGCTCACCCAATCGGGGACTGGACTACAATGAGCAGTTCTTC. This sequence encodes CASSPNRGLDYNEQFF.

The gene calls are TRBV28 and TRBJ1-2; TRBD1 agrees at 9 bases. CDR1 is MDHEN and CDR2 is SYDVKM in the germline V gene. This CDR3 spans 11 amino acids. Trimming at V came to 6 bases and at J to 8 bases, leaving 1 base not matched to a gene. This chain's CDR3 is CASRGQGGYTF. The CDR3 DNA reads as TGTGCCAGCAGGGGACAGGGAGGCTACACCTTC.

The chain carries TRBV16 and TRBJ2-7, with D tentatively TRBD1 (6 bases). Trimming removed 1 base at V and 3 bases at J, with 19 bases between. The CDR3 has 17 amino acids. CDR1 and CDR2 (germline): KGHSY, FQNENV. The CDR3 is CASSQFQTGTPGYEQYF. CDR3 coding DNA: TGTGCCAGCAGCCAATTCCAGACAGGCACGCCCGGCTACGAGCAGTACTTC. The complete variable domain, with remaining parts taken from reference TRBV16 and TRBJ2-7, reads GEEVAQTPKHLVRGEGQKAKLYCAPIKGHSYVFWYQQVLKNEFKFLISFQNENVFDETGMPKERFSAKCLPNSPCSLEIQATKLEDSAVYFCASSQFQTGTPGYEQYFGPGTRLTVT.

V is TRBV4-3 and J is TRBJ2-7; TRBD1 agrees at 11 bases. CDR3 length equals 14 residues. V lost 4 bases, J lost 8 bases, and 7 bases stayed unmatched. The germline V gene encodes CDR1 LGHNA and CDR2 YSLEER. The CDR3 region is CASSLDRGLRKQYF. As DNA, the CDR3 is TGCGCCAGCAGCCTGGACAGGGGGCTACGCAAGCAGTACTTC.

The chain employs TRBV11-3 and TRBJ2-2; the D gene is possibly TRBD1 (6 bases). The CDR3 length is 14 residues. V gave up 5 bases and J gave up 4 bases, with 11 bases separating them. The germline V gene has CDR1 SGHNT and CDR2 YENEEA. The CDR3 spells CASSLSGVTGELFF. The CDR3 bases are TGTGCCAGCAGCCTATCAGGGGTCACCGGGGAGCTGTTTTTT.

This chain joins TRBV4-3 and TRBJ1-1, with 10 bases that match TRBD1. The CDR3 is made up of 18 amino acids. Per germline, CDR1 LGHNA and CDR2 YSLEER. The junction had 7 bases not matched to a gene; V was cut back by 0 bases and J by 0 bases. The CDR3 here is CASSQDQGGTGVNTEAFF. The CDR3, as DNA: TGCGCCAGCAGCCAAGATCAAGGGGGGACAGGGGTGAACACTGAAGCTTTCTTT.